What follows are 15 T cell receptor beta chains derived from one specimen sequenced in a study of tumor-infiltrating lymphocytes in primary liver carcinoma. With a constant-region primer, TCR beta cDNA was made from 450 to 500 ng of total RNA. Three-round nested multiplex PCR performed with slightly modified ARM-PCR produced the TCR beta libraries. Investigators reported that the first two PCR rounds, at 9 to 11 cycles each, used TRBV1-TRBV30 forward primers with a C-beta reverse primer. TCRdb fed the multiplex PCR reads into MiXCR, producing one record per CDR3 protein. The table lists approximately 300,000 distinct CDR3 sequences, 65% of them singletons. Blood RNA was derived from unsorted whole blood, and germline DNA was extracted too. Sequencing was carried out using peripheral blood. The receptors shown here come from a man in his forties with primary liver carcinoma and hepatitis B virus infection.

In regard to this clonotype: One end of the junction does not line up with germline, which may come from a read error. This rearrangement joins TRBV29-1 to TRBJ2-1; D uncertain. The CDR3 has 10 amino acids. CDR1 and CDR2 (germline): SQVTM, ANQGSEA. CDR3: CSVVGPEQSF. The CDR3 DNA reads as TGCAGCGTGGTGGGCCCGGAGCAGTCCTTC.

Remarks on this clonotype: As the CDR3 is not closed by the conserved phenylalanine or tryptophan, this likely results from a read error. V is TRBV6-6 and J is TRBJ1-6; TRBD1 agrees at 8 bases. Germline values: CDR1 MNHNY, CDR2 SVGAGI (reference sequence). The CDR3 contains 13 residues. CDR3 in DNA: TGTGTCAGCAGTACGACAGGGGTTTCGCCCCTCCACCTT. This sequence encodes CVSSTTGVSPLHL.

A word on this clonotype: A read error may explain this, as a much larger clone is one base away. The V and J genes are TRBV6-2 or TRBV6-3 and TRBJ2-7; a possible D gene is TRBD1 (6 bases). With 5 bases removed from V and 3 bases from J, the gap between germline ends came to 20 bases. Germline loops: CDR1 MNHEY, CDR2 SVGEGT. The CDR3 is 16 amino acids. The DNA for the CDR3 is TGTGCCAGCAGTAAACCCGGGACATGGGGCTTCTACGAGCAGTACTTC. As protein: CASSKPGTWGFYEQYF.

A word on this clonotype: A read error may produce the germline difference seen at one junction end. V usage is TRBV6-2 or TRBV6-3 and J usage is TRBJ1-5, with D perhaps TRBD1 (6 bases). The CDR3 contains 15 residues. In germline, CDR1 is MNHEY, CDR2 SVGEGT. The CDR3 is CASRLRGHLNQPQHF. In nucleotides, the CDR3 is TGTGCCAGCAGGTTGCGGGGGCACCTCAATCAGCCACAGCATTTT.

The sample holds one count of this clonotype. V is TRBV7-9 and J is TRBJ1-1; D is ambiguous. CDR1 and CDR2 (germline): SEHNR, FQNEAQ (reference sequence). The CDR3 covers 15 residues. V shed 3 bases and J shed 0 bases, with 11 bases lying between them. This chain's CDR3 is CASSFGQDLNTEAFF. CDR3 sequence (DNA): TGTGCCAGCAGCTTTGGGCAGGACCTGAACACTGAAGCTTTCTTT.

Points on this clonotype: One end of the junction varies from germline; a read error may be responsible. This rearrangement joins TRBV5-1 to TRBJ2-7; D may be TRBD1 (5 bases). The length of the CDR3 is 14 residues. Germline V gene lookup returns CDR1 SGHRS and CDR2 YFSETQ. Here the CDR3 DNA reads TGCGCCAGCAGCTTGTCAAGGGGCCTCTACGAGCAGCACTTC. As protein: CASSLSRGLYEQHF.

At least ten counts were recorded for this clonotype. V is TRBV12-3 or TRBV12-4 and J is TRBJ2-3; TRBD1 might be the D (6 bases). The CDR3 has 13 amino acids. Trimming stripped 1 base from V and 6 bases from J, with 8 bases between. The CDR3 sequence is CASSLGGRDTQYF. The CDR3 nucleotides are TGTGCCAGCAGTTTAGGGGGGCGGGATACGCAGTATTTT.

This clonotype came up many times. The V gene is TRBV6-2 or TRBV6-3, the J gene TRBJ2-1; 9 bases match TRBD2. The CDR3 has 15 amino acids. Trimming cost V 5 bases and J 8 bases; bases outside gene matches: 10. The V gene's germline CDR1 is MNHEY and CDR2 SVGEGT. The CDR3 sequence: CASSPNSGRPHEQFF. For the CDR3, the DNA is TGTGCCAGCAGTCCTAATAGCGGGAGACCCCATGAGCAGTTCTTC.

In the case of this clonotype: A much larger clone is a single base away; this may be a read error. V and J are TRBV5-1 and TRBJ1-2; 7 positions match TRBD1. From germline, CDR1 is SGHRS and CDR2 YFSETQ. The CDR3 contains 14 residues. The CDR3 region is CASSPRDSNYGNTF. In DNA form, the CDR3 reads TGCGCCAGCAGCCCCCGGGACAGTAACTATGGCAACACCTTC.

Regarding this clonotype: This clone may be a read error of a much larger clone one base away. The chain has TRBV10-3 and TRBJ1-5, with a possible D match to TRBD1 (6 bases). The CDR3 runs 15 residues. The V gene's germline CDR1 is ENHRY and CDR2 SYGVKD. CDR3 coding DNA: TGTGCCGTCAGTGCGCGGTCGGGGGGCGGTCAGCCCCAGCATTTT. Translating it yields CAVSARSGGGQPQHF.

A word on this clonotype: Possible read error: a much larger clone is one base away. In DNA form, the CDR3 reads TGCGCCAGCAGCCTAGATGAGGCCAGCGCTCGTGGCTACACCTTC. It specifies CASSLDEASARGYTF. The rearrangement uses TRBV4-3 and TRBJ1-2; D remains unclear. Deletions cut 4 bases from V and 7 bases from J, with 19 bases between. CDR1 LGHNA and CDR2 YSLEER come from the germline V gene. The length of the CDR3 is 15 residues.

This chain links TRBV5-8 with TRBJ1-5, with 10 positions matching TRBD1. The germline V gene has CDR1 SGHTS and CDR2 YDEGEE. The CDR3 spans 14 residues. With V trimmed by 6 bases and J by 6 bases, 6 bases remained unmatched. The CDR3 region has the DNA TGTGCCAGCAACAGACAGGGGGCAAGTCAGCCCCAGCATTTT. Its protein is CASNRQGASQPQHF.

The rearrangement joins TRBV10-3 to TRBJ2-7; D remains ambiguous. Trimming pared 10 bases from V and 2 bases from J, leaving 15 bases between. From germline, CDR1 is ENHRY and CDR2 SYGVKD. This CDR3 spans 13 amino acids. The CDR3 coding sequence is TGTGCCACTAATAGGCAAGGGCCCTACGAGCAGTACTTC. It codes for CATNRQGPYEQYF.

The chain has TRBV5-1 and TRBJ1-6; D is unclear. The V gene's germline CDR1 is SGHRS and CDR2 YFSETQ. The CDR3 runs to 14 residues. V was pared by 0 bases and J by 8 bases, with 9 bases between. CDR3 residues: CASSLEGWDSPLHF. For the CDR3, the DNA is TGCGCCAGCAGCTTGGAAGGATGGGATTCACCCCTCCACTTT.

This clonotype has just a few counts. CDR3 sequence reads: CASSPIGTGGIYEQYF. The DNA for the CDR3 is TGTGCCAGCTCACCGATCGGGACAGGGGGCATTTACGAGCAGTACTTC. This rearrangement joins TRBV18 to TRBJ2-7, with 12 bases aligning to TRBD1. The ends lost 3 bases at V and 4 bases at J; junction bases unmatched: 7. This CDR3 is built from 16 residues. Germline V gives CDR1 KGHSH, CDR2 LQKENI.